This TCR beta chain was found in a study of cytomegalovirus exposure and HLA in healthy donors. Researchers ran the PCR with 60 Vbeta and 13 Jbeta primers. The data were produced by immunoSEQ multiplex PCR, yet TCRdb's version contains in-frame clones alone and is incomplete. The table records some 180,000 clones, approximately 80% of them present only once. On this clone itself: The antigen is unknown.

Germline values: CDR1 MNHEY, CDR2 SVGAGI. V lost 0 bases and J lost 4; bases outside the gene matches: 2. The CDR3 has 15 amino acids. Findings of the study overall: A later analysis linked a missense variant in DCLRE1C to the trimming of TCR beta V and J genes.

Sequencing was carried out using PBMCs. The receptor comes from a girl aged 5-17 years in good health and CMV-seropositive. This chain joins TRBV6-5 and TRBJ2-5, with 10 bases lining up with TRBD2. The DNA for the CDR3 is TGTGCCAGCAGTTACTCGCTAGCGGGAGTAGAGACCCAGTACTTC. This codes for CASSYSLAGVETQYF.